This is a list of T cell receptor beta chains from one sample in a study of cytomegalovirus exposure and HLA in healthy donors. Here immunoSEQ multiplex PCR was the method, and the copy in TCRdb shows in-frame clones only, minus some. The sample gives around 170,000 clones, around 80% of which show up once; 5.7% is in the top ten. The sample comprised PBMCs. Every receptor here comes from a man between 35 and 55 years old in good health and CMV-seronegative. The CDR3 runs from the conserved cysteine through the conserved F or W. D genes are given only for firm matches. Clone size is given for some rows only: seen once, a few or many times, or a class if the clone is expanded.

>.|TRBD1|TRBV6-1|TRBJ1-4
TGTGCCAGCACCTTCGACAGGGGCAAACTGTTTTTT
CASTFDRGKLFF
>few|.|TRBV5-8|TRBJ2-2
TGTGCCAGCAGAAACCGGGGGAGCGCCGGGGAGCTGTTTTTT
CASRNRGSAGELFF
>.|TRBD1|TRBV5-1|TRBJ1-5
TGCGCCAGCAGCCAAGGACAGGGCGGGGAGCCCCAGCATTTT
CASSQGQGGEPQHF
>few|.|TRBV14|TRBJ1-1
TGTGCCAGCAGCCCATCCGGGGGGTTT
CASSPSGGF
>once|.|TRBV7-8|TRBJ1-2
TGTGCCAGCAGCTTGTTTACGAGGGGGAACTATGGCTACACCTTC
CASSLFTRGNYGYTF
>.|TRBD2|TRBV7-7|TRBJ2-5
TGTGCCAGCAGCCCGACTAGCGGGGGCAAAGAGACCCAGTACTTC
CASSPTSGGKETQYF
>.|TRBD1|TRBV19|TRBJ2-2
TGTGCCAGTAGTGCCCGGGACAGGGGAGGTGACACCGGGGAGCTGTTTTTT
CASSARDRGGDTGELFF
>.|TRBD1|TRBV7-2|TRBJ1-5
TGTGCCAGCAGCCCATATACGGGACAGGGGCAGCCCCAGCATTTT
CASSPYTGQGQPQHF
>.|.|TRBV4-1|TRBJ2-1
TGCGCCAGCAGCCAAGACGGCCCGGGTCTAGTTAGCAATGAGCAGTTCTTC
CASSQDGPGLVSNEQFF
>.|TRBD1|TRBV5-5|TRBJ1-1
TGTGCCAGCAGCTTCTCCAGGGGGCTTACTGAAGCTTTCTTT
CASSFSRGLTEAFF
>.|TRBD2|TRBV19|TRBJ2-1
TGTGCCAGTAGTATGCCTAGCGGGGGGTCCATCCATGAGCAGTTCTTC
CASSMPSGGSIHEQFF
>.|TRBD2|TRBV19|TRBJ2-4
TGTGCCAGTAGTATCGTCCCGGGACTAGCGAATCTAGCCAAAAACATTCAGTACTTC
CASSIVPGLANLAKNIQYF
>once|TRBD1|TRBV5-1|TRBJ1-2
TGCGCCAGCAGCTTGGGGACAGGGGTAAGCTATGGCTACACCTTC
CASSLGTGVSYGYTF
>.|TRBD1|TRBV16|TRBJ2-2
TGTGCCAGCAGCCAACGGACAGGAGTCAACACCGGGGAGCTGTTTTTT
CASSQRTGVNTGELFF
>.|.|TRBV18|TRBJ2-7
TGTGCCAGCTCACCGACAAGCTCCTACGAGCAGTACTTC
CASSPTSSYEQYF
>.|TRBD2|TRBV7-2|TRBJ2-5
TGTGCCAGCAGCTTAGGGACTAGCGGAGAGACCCAGTACTTC
CASSLGTSGETQYF
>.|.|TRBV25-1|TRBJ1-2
TGTGCCAGCACGGGGAATCGTGATGGCTACACCTTC
CASTGNRDGYTF
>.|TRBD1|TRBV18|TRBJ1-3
TGTGCCAGCTCACCAGATACAGGGGGCTCTGGAAACACCATATATTTT
CASSPDTGGSGNTIYF
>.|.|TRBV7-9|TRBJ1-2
TGTTCCAGCATAGGGGACTATGGCTACACCTTC
CSSIGDYGYTF
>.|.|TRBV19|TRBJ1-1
TGTGCCAGTAGTTCCAGGGGTCCCGCTGAAGCTTTCTTT
CASSSRGPAEAFF
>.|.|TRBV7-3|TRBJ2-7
TGTGCCAGCAGCGCCGGGGGTGAGCTAACTTACGAGCAGTACTTC
CASSAGGELTYEQYF
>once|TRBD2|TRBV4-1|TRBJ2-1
TGCGCCAGCAGCCAAGGATCTAGCGGGGGGAATGAGCAGTTCTTC
CASSQGSSGGNEQFF
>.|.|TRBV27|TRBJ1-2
TGTGCCAGCAGTTTAGCGGATGGCTACACCTTC
CASSLADGYTF
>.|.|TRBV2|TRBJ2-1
TGTGCCAGCAGCGTGACTGGCGGTTCCTACAATGAGCAGTTCTTC
CASSVTGGSYNEQFF
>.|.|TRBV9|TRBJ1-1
TGTGCCAGCAGCGCAGAAGCAGGGACACAGGCTTTCTTT
CASSAEAGTQAFF
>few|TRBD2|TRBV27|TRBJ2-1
TGTGCCAGCAGTTTTCGACCTTACACCGGACTAGCGGAGTTACCAATGATCGTGTATGAGCAGTTCTTC
CASSFRPYTGLAELPMIVYEQFF
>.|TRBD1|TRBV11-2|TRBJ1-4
TGTGCCAGCAGCCCCCAGGGGGGACCTAATGAAAAACTGTTTTTT
CASSPQGGPNEKLFF
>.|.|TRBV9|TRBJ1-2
TGTGCCAGCAGCGTAGATCCCAGTCAGCGTGGCTACACCTTC
CASSVDPSQRGYTF
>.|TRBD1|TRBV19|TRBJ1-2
TGTGCCAGTAGTATGACCGACAGGGATGTTGGCTACACCTTC
CASSMTDRDVGYTF
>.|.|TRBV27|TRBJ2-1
TGTGCCAGCAGTTTACTCGAGTCCGGCAGCCGGGTTTACAATGAGCAGTTCTTC
CASSLLESGSRVYNEQFF
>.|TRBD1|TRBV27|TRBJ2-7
TGTGCCAGCAGACAGACAGGGGGCAACTACGAGCAGTACTTC
CASRQTGGNYEQYF
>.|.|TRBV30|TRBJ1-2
TGTGCCTGGAGTGTACCGGGTGGCTACACCTTC
CAWSVPGGYTF
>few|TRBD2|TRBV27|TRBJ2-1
TGTGCCAGCAGTGACGGACGGGGGGGCCGGTCGGAGGAGCAGTTCTTC
CASSDGRGGRSEEQFF
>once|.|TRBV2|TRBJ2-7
TGTGCCAGCAGGGGCAGGGACACCTACGAGCAGTACTTC
CASRGRDTYEQYF
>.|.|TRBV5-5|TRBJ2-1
TGTGCCAGCTCCCCTTGGGAGAGCTCCTACAATGAGCAGTTCTTC
CASSPWESSYNEQFF
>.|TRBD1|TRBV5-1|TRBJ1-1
TGCGCCAGCAGCGTAAAGGGACAGGGGATGACTACTGAAGCTTTCTTT
CASSVKGQGMTTEAFF
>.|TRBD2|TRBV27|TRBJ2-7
TGTGCCAGCAGTTTAGTGGGACTAGCGGGATACGAGCAGTACTTC
CASSLVGLAGYEQYF
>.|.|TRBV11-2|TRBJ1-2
TGTGCCAGCAGCTTAGTCGGGTCTGCTGGCTACACCTTC
CASSLVGSAGYTF
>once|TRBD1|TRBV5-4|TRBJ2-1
TGTGCCAGCAGCCATCAGGGGGCCGTGGAGCAGTTCTTC
CASSHQGAVEQFF
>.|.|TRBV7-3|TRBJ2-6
TGTGCCAGCAGCCGCGGGGGCCGTGGGGCCAACGTCCTGACTTTC
CASSRGGRGANVLTF
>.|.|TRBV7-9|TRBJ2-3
TGTGCCAGCAGCTCTTGGACAAGCACAGATACGCAGTATTTT
CASSSWTSTDTQYF
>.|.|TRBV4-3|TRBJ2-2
TGCGCCAGCAGCCAAGATAGTGTGGTGAACACCGGGGAGCTGTTTTTT
CASSQDSVVNTGELFF
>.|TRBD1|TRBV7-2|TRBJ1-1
TGTGCCAGCAGCCGACAGGGGGTGAACACTGAAGCTTTCTTT
CASSRQGVNTEAFF
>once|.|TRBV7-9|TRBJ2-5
TGTGCCAGCAGCCCCCGCAGCGTTCCCCAAGAGACCCAGTACTTC
CASSPRSVPQETQYF
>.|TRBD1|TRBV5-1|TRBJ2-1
TGCGCCAGCAGCTTGGCGGTGGACAGGGGGCATGAGCAGTTCTTC
CASSLAVDRGHEQFF
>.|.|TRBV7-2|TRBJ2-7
TGTGCCAGCAGCCCCGTGGAGGGTTCCTACGAGCAGTACTTC
CASSPVEGSYEQYF
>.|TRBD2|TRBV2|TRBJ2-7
TGTGCCAGCAGTTTTTTTAGCGGGGGGGCCTACGAGCAGTACTTC
CASSFFSGGAYEQYF
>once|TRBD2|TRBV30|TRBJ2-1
TGTGCCTGGAGTGTTAGCGGGAGGAGGTTAATTCCGCGGAATGAGCAGTTCTTC
CAWSVSGRRLIPRNEQFF
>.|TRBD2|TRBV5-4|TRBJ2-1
TGTGCCAGCAGGTTAGCGGGAGCCTCCTACAATGAGCAGTTCTTC
CASRLAGASYNEQFF
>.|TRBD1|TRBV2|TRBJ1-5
TGTGCCAGCAAGGGACAGGGGATTTTAGCCAATCAGCCCCAGCATTTT
CASKGQGILANQPQHF
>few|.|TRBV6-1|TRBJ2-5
TGTGCCAGCAACTACGGGGATAAAGAGACCCAGTACTTC
CASNYGDKETQYF
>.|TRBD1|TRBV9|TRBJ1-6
TGTGCCAGCAGCGTCCAGGGGGCGTATAATTCACCCCTCCACTTT
CASSVQGAYNSPLHF
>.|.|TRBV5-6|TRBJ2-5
TGTGCCAGCAGCTTCCGACTGGTGGAGACCCAGTACTTC
CASSFRLVETQYF
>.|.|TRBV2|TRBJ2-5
TGTGCCAGCAGTGTCCGGGTCCAAGAGACCCAGTACTTC
CASSVRVQETQYF
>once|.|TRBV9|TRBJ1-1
TGTGCCAGCAGCCCTCAAGATAGGGGCGCTAACACTGAAGCTTTCTTT
CASSPQDRGANTEAFF